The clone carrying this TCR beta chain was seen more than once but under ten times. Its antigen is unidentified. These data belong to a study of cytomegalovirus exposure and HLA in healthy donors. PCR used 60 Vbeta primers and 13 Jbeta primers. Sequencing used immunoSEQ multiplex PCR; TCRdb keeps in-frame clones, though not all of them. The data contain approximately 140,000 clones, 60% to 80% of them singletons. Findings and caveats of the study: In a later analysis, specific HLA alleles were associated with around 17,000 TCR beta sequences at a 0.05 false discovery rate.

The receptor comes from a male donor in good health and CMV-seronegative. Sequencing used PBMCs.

This CDR3 is CASSPGVSTREAFF. Here the CDR3 DNA reads TGTGCCAGCAGCCCCGGGGTGTCGACCCGCGAAGCTTTCTTT. This chain connects TRBV5-6 to TRBJ1-1; D gene ambiguous. The CDR3 consists of 14 residues. CDR1 is SGHDT and CDR2 is YYEEEE in the germline V gene. The ends were cut back, 4 bases at V and 8 bases at J, with 18 bases in the middle.